The 17 T cell receptor beta chains below all came from one sample that was sequenced in a study of cytomegalovirus exposure and HLA in healthy donors. The assay was immunoSEQ multiplex PCR, and TCRdb's table has in-frame clones only and misses some. The sample contains roughly 120,000 clones, 75% to 90% of which appear only once. Source material: PBMCs. These receptors originate from a man aged 18-30 years in good health and CMV-seropositive.

The rearrangement links TRBV15 to TRBJ1-4; no clear D. Germline V gene sequence: CDR1 LNHNV, CDR2 YYDKDF (reference sequence). This CDR3 contains 12 residues. V lost 5 bases to trimming and J lost 1 base, with 2 bases between them. DNA for the CDR3: TGTGCCACCAGCCGAACTAATGAAAAACTGTTTTTT. Protein product: CATSRTNEKLFF.

The chain joins TRBV7-9 to TRBJ2-3; D might be TRBD2 (5 bases). The CDR3 runs to 14 residues. Trimming left V 8 bases short and J 2 bases short, with 14 bases between. CDR1 is SEHNR, CDR2 FQNEAQ, per germline (reference sequence). CDR3 region: CASAALAYTDTQYF. DNA of the CDR3: TGTGCCAGCGCTGCGCTAGCCTACACAGATACGCAGTATTTT.

CDR3 protein: CASSLSPPPRNQPQHF. DNA of the CDR3: TGTGCCAGCAGTTTATCACCCCCCCCGAGGAATCAGCCCCAGCATTTT. This chain connects TRBV27 to TRBJ1-5; no clear D. This CDR3 region has 16 residues. CDR1 and CDR2 (germline): MNHEY, SMNVEV (reference sequence). V gave up 0 bases and J gave up 4 bases, with 13 bases separating them.

A few counts support this clone. The chain employs TRBV11-2 and TRBJ2-7; 8 positions match TRBD2. Germline values: CDR1 SGHAT, CDR2 FQNNGV. The CDR3 totals 13 residues. J was trimmed by 3 bases and V by 5 bases; bases with no gene match: 3. The CDR3 coding sequence is TGTGCCAGCAGCGGAAGCGGGGGCTACGAGCAGTACTTC. Encoded protein: CASSGSGGYEQYF.

The genes are TRBV9 and TRBJ1-4, with D possibly TRBD1 on 6 matching bases. The CDR3 covers 15 residues. Trimming pared 3 bases from V and 7 bases from J, leaving 16 bases between. Looked up from germline, CDR1 is SGDLS and CDR2 is YYNGEE. DNA for the CDR3: TGTGCCAGCAGCGCCGTGGACAGCCTATTTGAAAAACTGTTTTTT. It codes for CASSAVDSLFEKLFF. Supplemented by reference TRBV9 and TRBJ1-4, the full variable domain reads DSGVTQTPKHLITATGQRVTLRCSPRSGDLSVYWYQQSLDQGLQFLIQYYNGEERAKGNILERFSAQQFPDLHSELNLSSLELGDSALYFCASSAVDSLFEKLFFGSGTQLSVL.

The chain combines TRBV7-2 with TRBJ2-1; no definite D call. Germline CDR1 SGHTA, CDR2 FQGNSA. This CDR3 is built from 14 residues. The ends were cut back, 1 base at V and 9 bases at J, with 13 bases in the middle. CDR3 residues: CASSLGAGPGEQFF. CDR3 in DNA: TGTGCCAGCAGCTTAGGAGCAGGTCCCGGTGAGCAGTTCTTC.

The chain is built from TRBV27 and TRBJ2-7; a weak D match, TRBD2 (5 bases). V lost 5 bases, J lost 2 bases, and 13 bases lay in between. Germline CDR1 MNHEY, CDR2 SMNVEV (reference sequence). The CDR3 extends over 14 amino acids. The CDR3 loop is CASSISTGTYEQYF. The CDR3 DNA reads as TGTGCCAGCAGTATTTCGACGGGAACCTACGAGCAGTACTTC.

V and J are TRBV5-1 and TRBJ2-5; no firm D call. This CDR3 has 12 residues. The germline CDR1 and CDR2 sequences are SGHRS and YFSETQ. V was shortened by 5 bases and J by 2 bases, with 7 bases between the two germline ends. The DNA for the CDR3 is TGCGCCAGCAGTGAGATTCAAGAGACCCAGTACTTC. Amino acids: CASSEIQETQYF. Full variable domain (rest looked up from reference TRBV5-1 and TRBJ2-5): KAGVTQTPRYLIKTRGQQVTLSCSPISGHRSVSWYQQTPGQGLQFLFEYFSETQRNKGNFPGRFSGRQFSNSRSEMNVSTLELGDSALYLCASSEIQETQYFGPGTRLLVL.

The genes are TRBV10-2 and TRBJ1-1, with D uncertain. Germline CDR1 reads WSHSY; CDR2 reads SAAADI. Deletions cut 3 bases from V and 0 bases from J, with 8 bases between. This CDR3 is 14 amino acids long. The CDR3, as DNA: TGCGCCAGCAGTGACCCCAGGATGAACACTGAAGCTTTCTTT. This sequence encodes CASSDPRMNTEAFF.

The sample holds one count of this clone. CDR3 in DNA: TGCGCCAGCAGATGGAGCGGGGGGGCCGGAGATACGCAGTATTTT. It encodes CASRWSGGAGDTQYF. The J gene is TRBJ2-3, the V gene TRBV5-1; 10 bases line up with TRBD2. The germline CDR1 and CDR2 sequences are SGHRS and YFSETQ. The junction had 8 bases not matched to a gene; V was cut back by 5 bases and J by 5 bases. The CDR3 sequence is 15 residues long.

The chain carries TRBV6-5 and TRBJ1-1, with 8 bases fitting TRBD1. Per germline, CDR1 MNHEY and CDR2 SVGAGI. This CDR3 comprises 14 residues. With V trimmed by 4 bases and J by 1 base, 2 bases remained unmatched. CDR3 coding DNA: TGTGCCAGCAGTTTAGACAGGGGGAACACTGAAGCTTTCTTT. The encoded protein is CASSLDRGNTEAFF.

The chain is built from TRBV11-2 and TRBJ2-3, with D possibly TRBD2 on 6 matching bases. Trimming stripped 3 bases from V and 0 bases from J, with 13 bases between. Per the germline V gene, CDR1 is SGHAT and CDR2 is FQNNGV. The CDR3 extends over 16 amino acids. CDR3 amino acids: CASSLRTITSTDTQYF. DNA for the CDR3: TGTGCCAGCAGCTTGCGGACTATAACTAGCACAGATACGCAGTATTTT.

The V and J genes are TRBV4-3 and TRBJ2-3; 9 bases are shared with TRBD2. The CDR3 is 18 residues long. V lost 0 bases and J lost 0; bases outside the gene matches: 7. Germline assignment: CDR1 LGHNA and CDR2 YSLEER. The DNA of the CDR3 is TGCGCCAGCAGCCAAGATTTGAGCGGGGGGCCTAGCACAGATACGCAGTATTTT. Its translation: CASSQDLSGGPSTDTQYF.

This chain joins TRBV27 and TRBJ2-2; 8 bases agree with TRBD2. The germline V gene has CDR1 MNHEY and CDR2 SMNVEV (reference sequence). The CDR3 has 16 amino acids. The junction had 12 bases not matched to a gene; V was cut back by 5 bases and J by 7 bases. CDR3 DNA: TGTGCCAGCAGTATCGGACTAGCAATATGGGGCGGGGAGCTGTTTTTT. It translates to CASSIGLAIWGGELFF.

The chain couples TRBV18 to TRBJ1-2; D may be TRBD1 (5 bases). Germline V gene lookup returns CDR1 KGHSH and CDR2 LQKENI. CDR3 length equals 16 residues. V was clipped by 3 bases and J by 3 bases, with 17 bases between them. The CDR3 DNA sequence: TGTGCCAGCTCACCGGTCCAGGGTCCATTGGACTATGGCTACACCTTC. Amino acids: CASSPVQGPLDYGYTF.

The V gene is TRBV7-9, the J gene TRBJ1-1; the D gene is possibly TRBD1 (5 bases). V was trimmed by 8 bases and J by 0 bases, leaving 13 bases between them. This CDR3 has 14 amino acids. Germline V lookup: CDR1 SEHNR, CDR2 FQNEAQ (reference sequence). The CDR3: CASRRGDLNTEAFF. The CDR3 DNA sequence: TGTGCCAGCCGACGGGGGGATCTGAACACTGAAGCTTTCTTT.

The chain combines TRBV19 with TRBJ2-3; 7 nucleotides line up with TRBD1. The V segment lost 7 bases and the J segment 4 bases; nucleotides outside the gene matches: 8. Germline CDR1 is LNHDA and CDR2 is SQIVND (reference sequence). This CDR3 is built from 14 residues. The DNA for the CDR3 is TGTGCCAGTACAAACAGGGGTGGTGCAGATACGCAGTATTTT. Translation gives CASTNRGGADTQYF. The full variable domain, in which reference TRBV19 and TRBJ2-3 provide the parts outside the CDR3, is DGGITQSPKYLFRKEGQNVTLSCEQNLNHDAMYWYRQDPGQGLRLIYYSQIVNDFQKGDIAEGYSVSREKKESFPLTVTSAQKNPTAFYLCASTNRGGADTQYFGPGTRLTVL.